This T cell receptor (beta chain) is from a study of blood T cell repertoires in COVID-19 (dated by TCRdb to about 2020). A note on the overall study: Samples from collaborators originated in the United States, Italy and Spain and spanned both the acute and convalescent phases of COVID-19. The material from the prospective study consisted of cDNA or gDNA derived from T cells, B-cell-depleted T cells, or PBMCs. Deeply sampled blood TCRbeta repertoires from subjects exposed to, actively infected with, or recovered from COVID-19 were included in the dataset. A freely available public database, intended as a resource for researchers studying the immune response to SARS-CoV-2, is where the repertoires were released. Samples were obtained from the ongoing ImmuneRACE study (first 160 participants) and from 1,000 to 1,500 subjects provided by 6 global collaborators. The sample metadata nearly always contained a de-identified subject ID, COVID-19 status, age in years and sex. HLA class I and class II types, where available, came from metadata supplied by the sample provider rather than from assay-based typing.

Participants in the prospective study were enrolled through a virtual design, were aged roughly 18 to 100 years, and lived in 24 United States geographic areas. Cohort assignment in the prospective study relied on participant-reported clinical history from a screening survey and a study questionnaire. Recovered participants in ImmuneRACE Cohort 3 were defined as having two consecutive negative NP/OP PCR tests, clearance from a healthcare professional, or resolution of symptoms. Each participant in the prospective study had whole blood, serum and a nasopharyngeal or oropharyngeal swab collected by mobile phlebotomists. Over a roughly two-month period, participants in the prospective study had the option of providing additional blood draws and questionnaires. Blood samples from the prospective study were shipped frozen or at room temperature prior to DNA extraction. Study-wide findings and limitations: Clinical and demographic metadata were provided uncurated, with the amount varying by source and participant.

The germline V gene yields MDHEN for CDR1 and SYDVKM for CDR2. The germline ends are 7 bases apart after V is trimmed by 7 bases and J by 0 bases. The CDR3 measures 13 amino acids from cysteine to phenylalanine. Only the CDR3 region is kept as DNA, spanning 39 bases read in frame from base 1. This clone was recorded a few times. Its antigen is unknown. Per-base quality was not reported, and no clone a single base away is much larger than it. TCRbeta CDR3 regions were amplified from genomic DNA by means of the immunoSEQ Assay, a bias-controlled multiplex PCR. The paper's processing steps were these. The number of nucleated cells in each sample was estimated from the amplification of reference gene primers within the assay. To quantify the absolute abundance of each unique TCRbeta CDR3 rearrangement, sequence reads were collapsed and filtered. For each sample, productive Simpson clonality was calculated by taking the square root of Simpson's diversity index across productive rearrangements. Drawn from immuneACCESS, this table holds only the in-frame rearrangements with V and J called that TCRdb kept. Clones are partly lost; checked studies trace under half to an unresolved V gene and leave the rest unexplained. D and trimming were read from the DNA, whereas the V and J calls and clone size are those reported in that table. Here the sample has 350,000 to 450,000 clones; approximately 92% occur a single time. Of the sample, roughly 1.1% is held by the ten largest clones.

What was sequenced was PBMCs or T cells enriched from blood (not recorded which). The chain is encoded by TRBV28 joined to TRBJ2-1, with no reliable assignment of the D segment. The sequence was collected from a man aged 30-40 years who had recovered from COVID-19. The CDR3 region: CASNPSSYNEQFF. The DNA sequence reads TGTGCCAGCAACCCTAGCTCCTACAATGAGCAGTTCTTC.